This entry describes one T cell receptor (beta chain). In this sample, this clone turned up once. Its antigen is not yet known. No base qualities exist here, and no much larger clone lies one base off it. The data stem from a study of glioma-infiltrating T cells after dendritic cell vaccination (dated by TCRdb to 2015 to 2016). Background on the whole study: Of the 15 glioblastoma patients in the cohort, all drawn from Phase I and II dendritic cell vaccination trials, 9 were newly diagnosed and 6 had recurrent disease. Between 2003 and 2012, patients were given autologous tumor lysate-pulsed dendritic cell vaccination. The vaccine consisted of monocyte-derived dendritic cells cultured about 7 days with IL-4 and GM-CSF, then pulsed overnight with autologous tumor lysate. TCR sequencing metrics, including TIL content and tumor-blood repertoire overlap, were correlated with survival after dendritic cell vaccination. Three intradermal dendritic cell vaccine injections were administered to patients at biweekly intervals in the arm below the axilla. In glioblastoma patients vaccinated with dendritic cells, deep sequencing of TCR beta CDR3 regions served to measure the amount of tumor-infiltrating lymphocytes and to compare repertoires between tumor and blood.

The immunoSEQ assay amplified TCRB CDR3 regions from roughly 2.1 micrograms of genomic DNA, or from all available DNA when less than that amount was available. Multiplex PCR used 60 forward primers for TCR V beta segments and 13 reverse primers for J beta segments. To estimate the number of reads per starting template, synthetic control templates were added to each sample at limiting dilution. Reads of 87 bp were generated by sequencing on the Illumina HiSeq System. The paper's data handling went like this. PCR and sequencing errors were removed by a nearest neighbor algorithm that merged closely related sequences. TCR overlap was measured as the percentage of unique tumor TCR beta sequences also present in the same patient's peripheral blood. The table was pulled from immuneACCESS by TCRdb, which kept in-frame rearrangements only. Such tables lose some clones; where checked, under half of the loss comes from unresolved V genes, and the rest has no known cause. D and trimming come from the DNA, and the V and J calls and clone size come from that table. The sample table lists roughly 51,000 clones, around 86% of them with a count of one. Of the sample, more than 9.5% is held by the ten largest clones.

Looking up the germline V gene (reference sequence) yields CDR1 LNHDA and CDR2 SQIVND. The CDR3, from cysteine to phenylalanine, totals 14 residues. Only the CDR3 region is kept as DNA, spanning 42 bases read in frame from base 1. The germline V end is reduced by 4 bases and the J end by 6 bases; junction bases left unmatched: 2. Patients were selected on the basis of adequate residual fresh-frozen tumor tissue and more than two years of available survival data. Molecular status otherwise varied across the glioblastoma patients, but none of them carried an isocitrate dehydrogenase mutation. PBMC collection took place before vaccination, two weeks after the third vaccination, and at tumor progression if progression occurred. The Qiagen DNeasy Blood extraction Kit was used to extract genomic DNA. Broad study findings and their caveats: The cohort was small and heterogeneous, with few patients having full blood and tumor sets and even fewer initial-recurrent tumor pairs. The TCR overlap response model with three groups was called speculative and said to need prospective validation. No direct relationship between TCR clonality and survival was found, suggesting a diverse polyclonal response may matter. After dendritic cell vaccination, a higher estimated pretreatment TIL content predicted longer time to progression and overall survival.

The receptor comes from a human donor with glioblastoma. Specimen: blood, collected before dendritic cell vaccination. The sequence is built from TRBV19 and TRBJ2-2; the central 10 bases match TRBD2. The DNA is as follows: TGTGCCAGTAGTACTCTAGCGGGGGCCGGGGAGCTGTTTTTT. This encodes CASSTLAGAGELFF.